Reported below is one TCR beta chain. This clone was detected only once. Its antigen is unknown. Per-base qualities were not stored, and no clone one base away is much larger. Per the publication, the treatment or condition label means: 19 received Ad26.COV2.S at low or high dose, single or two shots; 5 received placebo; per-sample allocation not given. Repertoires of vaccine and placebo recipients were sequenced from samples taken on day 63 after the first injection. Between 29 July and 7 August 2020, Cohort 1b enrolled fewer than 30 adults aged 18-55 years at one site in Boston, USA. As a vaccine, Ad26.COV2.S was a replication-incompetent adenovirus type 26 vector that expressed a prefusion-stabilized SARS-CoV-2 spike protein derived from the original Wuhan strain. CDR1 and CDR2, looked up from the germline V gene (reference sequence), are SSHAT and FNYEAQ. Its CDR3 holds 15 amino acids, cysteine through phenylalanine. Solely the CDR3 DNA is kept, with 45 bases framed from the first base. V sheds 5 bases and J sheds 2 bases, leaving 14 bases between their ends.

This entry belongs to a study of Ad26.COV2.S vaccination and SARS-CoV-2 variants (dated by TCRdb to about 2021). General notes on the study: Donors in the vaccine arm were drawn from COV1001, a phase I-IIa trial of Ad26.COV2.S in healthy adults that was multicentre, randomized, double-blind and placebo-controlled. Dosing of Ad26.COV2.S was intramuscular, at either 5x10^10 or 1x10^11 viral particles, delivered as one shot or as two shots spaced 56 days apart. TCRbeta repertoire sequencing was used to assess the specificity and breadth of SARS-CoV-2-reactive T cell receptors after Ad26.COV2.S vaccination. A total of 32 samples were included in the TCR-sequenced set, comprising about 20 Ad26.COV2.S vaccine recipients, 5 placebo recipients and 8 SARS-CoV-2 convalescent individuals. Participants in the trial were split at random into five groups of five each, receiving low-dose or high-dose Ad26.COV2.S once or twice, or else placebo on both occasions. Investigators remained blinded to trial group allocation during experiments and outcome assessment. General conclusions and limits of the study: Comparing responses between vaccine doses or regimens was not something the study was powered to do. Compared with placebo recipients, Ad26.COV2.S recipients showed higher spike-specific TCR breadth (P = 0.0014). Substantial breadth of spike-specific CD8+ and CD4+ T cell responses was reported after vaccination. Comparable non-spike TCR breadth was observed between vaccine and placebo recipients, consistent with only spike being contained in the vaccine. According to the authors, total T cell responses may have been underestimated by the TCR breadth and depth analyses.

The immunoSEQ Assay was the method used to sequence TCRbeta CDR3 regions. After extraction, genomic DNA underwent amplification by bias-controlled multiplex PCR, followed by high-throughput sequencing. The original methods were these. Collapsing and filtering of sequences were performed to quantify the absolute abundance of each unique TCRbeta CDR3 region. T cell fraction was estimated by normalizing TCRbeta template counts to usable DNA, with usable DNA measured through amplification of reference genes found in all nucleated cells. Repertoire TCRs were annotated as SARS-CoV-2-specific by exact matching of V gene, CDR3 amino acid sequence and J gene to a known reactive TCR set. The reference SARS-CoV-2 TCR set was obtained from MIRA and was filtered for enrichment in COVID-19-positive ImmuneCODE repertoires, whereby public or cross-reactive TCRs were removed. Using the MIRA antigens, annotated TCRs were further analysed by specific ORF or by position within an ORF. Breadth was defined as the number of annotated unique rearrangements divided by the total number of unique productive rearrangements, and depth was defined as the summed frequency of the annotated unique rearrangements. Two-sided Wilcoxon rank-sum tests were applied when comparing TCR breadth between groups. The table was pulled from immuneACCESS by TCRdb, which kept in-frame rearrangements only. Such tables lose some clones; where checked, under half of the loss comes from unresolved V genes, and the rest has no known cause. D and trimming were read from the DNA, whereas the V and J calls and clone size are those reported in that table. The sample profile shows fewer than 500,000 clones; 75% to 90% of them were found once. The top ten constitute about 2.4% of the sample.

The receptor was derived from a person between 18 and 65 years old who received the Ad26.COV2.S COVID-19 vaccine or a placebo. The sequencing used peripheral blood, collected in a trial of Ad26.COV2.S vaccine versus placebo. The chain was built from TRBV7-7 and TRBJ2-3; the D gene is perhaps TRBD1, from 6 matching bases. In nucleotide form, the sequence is TGTGCCAGCAGCCTCGGGACATGGGACACAGATACGCAGTATTTT. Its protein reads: CASSLGTWDTDTQYF.